Here is one T cell receptor beta chain with its context. Antigen unknown. Using its own MiXCR run on the RACE reads, TCRdb lists one record per CDR3 protein. This sample has 120,000 or so distinct CDR3 sequences, with roughly 13% found just once. Noted time point: pre-sensitization, week 0. Treatment specified: therapeutic diphenylcyclopropenone sensitization with weekly scalp DPC. The source of the sample is a study of human T cells and chemical hapten exposure. Findings and limits, study-wide: As patch test score rose, PT1 expanded TCR counts tended to rise as well.

Trimming took 3 bases from V and 3 from J, leaving 5 bases between them. CDR1 and CDR2 (germline): SQVTM, ANQGSEA. The length of the CDR3 is 11 residues. This sequence originates from a woman between 18 and 29 years old with alopecia areata. Some clones in this sample may be carry-over from other donors' samples. The chain carries TRBV29-1 and TRBJ1-2; D unresolved. This specimen was whole blood, taken in connection with sensitization to the hapten diphenylcyclopropenone (DPC). The CDR3 loop reads CSVDTDYGYTF. In nucleotides, the CDR3 is TGCAGCGTTGACACTGACTATGGCTACACCTTC.